The 23 T cell receptor beta chains below were found in one sample sequenced in a study of blood T cells in healthy people across ages. Alongside a J-beta primer mix, a sample-barcoded 5' primer served in a second PCR lasting roughly 6 to 12 cycles. Each CDR3 protein is one row after TCRdb ran MiXCR on the 5' RACE reads. The table has about 1.1 million distinct CDR3 sequences, approximately 38% seen once. Input material: blood. The receptors originated from a man younger than 35 in good health.

This rearrangement joins TRBV20-1 to TRBJ2-1; D is possibly TRBD2 (7 bases). The CDR3 totals 15 residues. CDR1 and CDR2 from the germline V gene are DFQATT and SNEGSKA (reference sequence). Trimming took off 3 bases at V and 1 base at J, with 13 bases between the two ends. The CDR3, as DNA: TGCAGTGCTAGTGGGGGGGCGAAGTCCTACAATGAGCAGTTCTTC. This codes for CSASGGAKSYNEQFF.

Regarding this clonotype: One junction end does not reproduce the germline sequence, and a read error may be involved. CDR3 protein: CASQIPGTDYGYTF. The CDR3 nucleotides are TGTGCCAGCCAGATCCCCGGGACAGACTACGGCTACACCTTC. V gene TRBV2 combines with J gene TRBJ1-2; 7 nucleotides align to TRBD1. Looked up from germline, CDR1 is SNHLY and CDR2 is FYNNEI. The CDR3 spans 14 residues.

On this clonotype: Compared with germline, one end of the junction differs, possibly owing to a read error. V gene TRBV5-1 combines with J gene TRBJ1-5; D is possibly TRBD1 (6 bases). This CDR3 is built from 14 residues. Looked up from germline, CDR1 is SGHRS and CDR2 is YFSETQ. The CDR3 DNA reads as TGTGCCAGCAGCGTGACAGGCGGCAATCAGCCCCAGCATTTT. It yields the protein CASSVTGGNQPQHF.

V and J are TRBV12-3 or TRBV12-4 and TRBJ1-1; D not resolved. The CDR3 loop spans 14 amino acids. V dropped 8 bases and J dropped 5 bases, with 18 bases sitting between them. The CDR3 DNA is TGTGCCAGCCGTCCACCGGCAATGCGGACTGAAGCTTTCTTT. As protein: CASRPPAMRTEAFF.

This clonotype showed up just a few times. This chain connects TRBV29-1 to TRBJ1-2, with D perhaps TRBD1 (5 bases). Per the germline V gene, CDR1 is SQVTM and CDR2 is ANQGSEA. V was shortened by 4 bases and J by 6 bases, with 15 bases between the two germline ends. This CDR3 comprises 13 residues. CDR3 bases: TGCAGCGTTGCCTCCCCAGGGACGGATGGCTACACCTTC. Encoded protein: CSVASPGTDGYTF.

As to this clonotype: One end of the junction does not line up with germline, which may come from a read error. The rearrangement joins TRBV10-3 to TRBJ2-1; 10 positions agree with TRBD2. The CDR3 is 16 amino acids. Germline V CDR1 and CDR2: ENHRY, SYGVKD. CDR3 in DNA: TGTGCCGTCAGTCCGAGAGGACTAGCGGCTTACAATGAGCAGTTCTTC. It encodes CAVSPRGLAAYNEQFF.

The table lists this clonotype with a few counts. The chain joins TRBV6-6 to TRBJ1-2; no clear D gene. The V gene lost 5 bases and the J gene lost 2 bases, with 12 bases spanning the gap. The V gene's germline CDR1 is MNHNY and CDR2 SVGAGI (reference sequence). CDR3 length: 14 residues. CDR3 region: CASSGIYGNYGYTF. The CDR3 coding sequence is TGTGCCAGCAGTGGGATTTATGGAAACTATGGCTACACCTTC.

CDR3 residues: CASSQVGVWGTQETQYF. The CDR3, as DNA: TGCGCCAGCAGCCAAGTTGGGGTCTGGGGGACCCAAGAGACCCAGTACTTC. The chain uses TRBV4-3 and TRBJ2-5, with D possibly being TRBD1 or TRBD2 (5 bases each). Germline V gene sequence: CDR1 LGHNA, CDR2 YSLEER. V shed 1 base and J shed 1 base, with 16 bases lying between them. CDR3 length: 17 amino acids.

This clonotype was detected ten times or more. The rearrangement uses TRBV2 and TRBJ1-6, with TRBD1 as a possible D gene (5 bases). Germline loops: CDR1 SNHLY, CDR2 FYNNEI. Trimming took off 2 bases at V and 6 bases at J, with 17 bases between the two ends. The CDR3 sequence is 17 residues long. The CDR3, as DNA: TGTGCCAGCAGTGAATACCGCCAGGGAATGGGTAATTCACCCCTCCACTTT. Protein product: CASSEYRQGMGNSPLHF.

The sample holds a few counts of this clonotype. The rearrangement links TRBV6-6 to TRBJ2-3; D possibly corresponds to TRBD2 (6 bases). With 5 bases removed from V and 3 bases from J, the gap between germline ends came to 15 bases. The CDR3 contains 15 residues. The germline gives CDR1 MNHNY, CDR2 SVGAGI (reference sequence). The CDR3 DNA is TGTGCCAGCAGTCTCTGGGCGGGGCCGACAGATACGCAGTATTTT. It codes for CASSLWAGPTDTQYF.

This clonotype was seen ten or more times. The chain couples TRBV7-2 to TRBJ2-3, with 10 bases lining up with TRBD2. Per germline, CDR1 SGHTA and CDR2 FQGNSA. The CDR3 totals 15 residues. V trimming: 3 bases; J trimming: 3 bases; junction bases outside the gene matches: 3. The CDR3 sequence is CASSLTSGRTDTQYF. DNA of the CDR3: TGTGCCAGCAGCTTGACTAGCGGGCGAACAGATACGCAGTATTTT. The full variable domain, its missing parts supplied by reference TRBV7-2 and TRBJ2-3, is GAGVSQSPSNKVTEKGKDVELRCDPISGHTALYWYRQSLGQGLEFLIYFQGNSAPDKSGLPSDRFSAERTGGSVSTLTIQRTQQEDSAVYLCASSLTSGRTDTQYFGPGTRLTVL.

Details on this clonotype: A much larger clonotype is one base distant, so this may be a read error. The chain has TRBV25-1 and TRBJ1-2, with TRBD1 identical over 7 bases. Per the germline V gene, CDR1 is MGHDK and CDR2 is SYGVNS. The CDR3 is 13 residues long. Trimming cost V 10 bases and J 12 bases; bases outside gene matches: 17. The CDR3 loop is CATMGGFLGGHTF. The CDR3 region has the DNA TGTGCCACCATGGGCGGATTTTTAGGGGGCCACACCTTC.

The chain has TRBV5-1 and TRBJ2-1, with D uncertain. TRBJ2-7 explains the end of the DNA better; the J call may be wrong. The CDR3 covers 15 residues. The germline V gene encodes CDR1 SGHRS and CDR2 YFSETQ. The CDR3 sequence: CASSPGQANYNEQYF. CDR3 in DNA: TGCGCCAGCAGCCCTGGGCAGGCCAACTACAATGAGCAGTACTTC.

This clonotype was observed a handful of times. V and J are TRBV7-9 and TRBJ2-1; 9 positions agree with TRBD2. V lost 1 base to trimming and J lost 4 bases; unmatched junction nucleotides: 14. CDR1 and CDR2 from the germline V gene are SEHNR and FQNEAQ (reference sequence). The length of the CDR3 is 19 residues. The CDR3 bases are TGTGCCAGCAGCTTAGGATCCCTAGCGGGGAACCTATATTACAATGAGCAGTTCTTC. Translation gives CASSLGSLAGNLYYNEQFF.

The V call is TRBV9, the J call TRBJ2-1; perhaps TRBD2 as D (6 bases). The CDR3 sequence is 14 residues long. Trimming left V 3 bases short and J 8 bases short, with 15 bases between. Looked up from germline, CDR1 is SGDLS and CDR2 is YYNGEE. Here the CDR3 reads CASSAQAGFDEQFF. The CDR3 nucleotides are TGTGCCAGCAGCGCTCAGGCGGGGTTTGATGAGCAGTTCTTC.

About this clonotype: At one end, the junction sequence differs from germline, possibly due to a read error. V usage is TRBV20-1 and J usage is TRBJ2-5; TRBD1 might be the D (7 bases). The J call may be wrong; the DNA end is better matched by TRBJ2-7. The CDR3 is made up of 16 amino acids. CDR1 and CDR2 (germline): DFQATT, SNEGSKA (reference sequence). The CDR3 here is CGARDLAGTVFYEQYF. DNA of the CDR3: TGCGGTGCTAGAGATCTCGCGGGGACAGTCTTCTACGAGCAGTACTTC.

V is TRBV20-1 and J is TRBJ1-1; 8 positions match TRBD1. The V segment lost 3 bases and the J segment 0 bases; nucleotides outside the gene matches: 3. Germline-derived CDR1 and CDR2 are DFQATT and SNEGSKA (reference sequence). CDR3 length: 14 amino acids. The CDR3, as DNA: TGCAGTGCTAGGCCGACAGGGGTGAACACTGAAGCTTTCTTT. This encodes CSARPTGVNTEAFF.

This clonotype was counted between two and nine times. The chain joins TRBV5-4 to TRBJ2-3; TRBD1 is a possible D gene (6 bases). The germline V gene encodes CDR1 SGHNT and CDR2 YYREEE (reference sequence). Trimming removed 1 base at V and 5 bases at J, with 14 bases between. This CDR3 is built from 15 residues. The CDR3 region is CASSLLRGNEDTQYF. The CDR3 DNA sequence: TGTGCCAGCAGCTTGCTGAGGGGGAACGAAGATACGCAGTATTTT.

Turning to this clonotype: One base away lies a much larger clone, so this may be a sequencing read error. The chain has TRBV7-2 and TRBJ2-1, with D perhaps TRBD1 or TRBD2 (5 bases each). Looked up from germline, CDR1 is SGHTA and CDR2 is FQGNSA. This CDR3 is 16 amino acids long. For the CDR3, the DNA is TGTGTCAGCAGCTTAGGGGAGTATACCTTCTACAATGAGCAGTTCTTC. Its protein is CVSSLGEYTFYNEQFF.

This chain links TRBV12-3 or TRBV12-4 with TRBJ1-5, with D tentatively TRBD1 (5 bases). The CDR3 runs 16 residues. Trimming took off 2 bases at V and 1 base at J, with 12 bases between the two ends. In DNA, the CDR3 is TGTGCCAGCAGTTTATTATCCGGGGGAAGCAATCAGCCCCAGCATTTT. The encoded protein is CASSLLSGGSNQPQHF.

V is TRBV6-5 and J is TRBJ1-5, with D hard to call. The CDR3 is 13 residues long. V gave up 6 bases and J gave up 9 bases, with 15 bases separating them. CDR1 is MNHEY and CDR2 is SVGAGI in the germline V gene. The CDR3 bases are TGTGCCAGCAGCCCCCTCACAAGTGGGCCCCAGCATTTT. Its protein is CASSPLTSGPQHF.

This clonotype has more than one count but fewer than ten. The chain employs TRBV10-3 and TRBJ1-5; D gene uncertain. This CDR3 has 13 residues. The V gene lost 3 bases and the J gene lost 10 bases, with 13 bases spanning the gap. CDR1 is ENHRY and CDR2 is SYGVKD in the germline V gene. CDR3 DNA sequence: TGTGCCATCAGTGACGAAGAAAGTCATCCCCAGCATTTT. Protein: CAISDEESHPQHF.

With respect to this clonotype: A much larger clone lies one base from this, so it may be a read error. The chain carries TRBV2 and TRBJ1-2, with 8 nucleotides matching TRBD1. The CDR3 contains 14 residues. Germline V lookup: CDR1 SNHLY, CDR2 FYNNEI. Here the CDR3 reads CASILRTGNYGCTF. As DNA, the CDR3 is TGTGCCAGCATCCTAAGGACAGGGAACTATGGCTGCACCTTC.